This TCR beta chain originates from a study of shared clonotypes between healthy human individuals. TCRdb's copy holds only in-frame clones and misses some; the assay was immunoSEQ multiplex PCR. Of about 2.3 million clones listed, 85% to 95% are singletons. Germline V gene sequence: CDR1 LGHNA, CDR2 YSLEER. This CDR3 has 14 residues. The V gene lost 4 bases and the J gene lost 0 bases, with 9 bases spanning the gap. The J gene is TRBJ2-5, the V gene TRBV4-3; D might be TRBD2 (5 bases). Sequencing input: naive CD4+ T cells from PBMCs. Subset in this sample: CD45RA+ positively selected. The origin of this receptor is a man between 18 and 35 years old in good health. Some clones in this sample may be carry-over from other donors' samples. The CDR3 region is CASSRVGNQETQYF. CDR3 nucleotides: TGCGCCAGCAGCCGAGTCGGGAACCAAGAGACCCAGTACTTC.